Given below is one T cell receptor (beta chain) in context. The data were produced by immunoSEQ multiplex PCR, yet TCRdb's version contains in-frame clones alone and is incomplete. This sample has hundreds of thousands of clones; 60% to 75% occur once, and the top ten carry under 2%. This entry is derived from a study of shared clonotypes between healthy human individuals. CDR3 length: 16 amino acids. Per germline, CDR1 SGHRS and CDR2 YFSETQ. V shed 0 bases, J shed 4 bases, and the junction held 4 bases outside the gene matches. Material: memory CD4+ T cells sorted from blood. Specified subset: CD45RA-negative fraction. The sequence derives from a woman in her thirties in good health. This chain links TRBV5-1 with TRBJ2-2; 9 nucleotides agree with TRBD2. CDR3 nucleotide sequence: TGCGCCAGCAGCTTGGGGCTAGCGGGACGCACCGGGGAGCTGTTTTTT. It is translated as CASSLGLAGRTGELFF. Looking up the rest from reference TRBV5-1 and TRBJ2-2 gives the full variable domain: KAGVTQTPRYLIKTRGQQVTLSCSPISGHRSVSWYQQTPGQGLQFLFEYFSETQRNKGNFPGRFSGRQFSNSRSEMNVSTLELGDSALYLCASSLGLAGRTGELFFGEGSRLTVL.